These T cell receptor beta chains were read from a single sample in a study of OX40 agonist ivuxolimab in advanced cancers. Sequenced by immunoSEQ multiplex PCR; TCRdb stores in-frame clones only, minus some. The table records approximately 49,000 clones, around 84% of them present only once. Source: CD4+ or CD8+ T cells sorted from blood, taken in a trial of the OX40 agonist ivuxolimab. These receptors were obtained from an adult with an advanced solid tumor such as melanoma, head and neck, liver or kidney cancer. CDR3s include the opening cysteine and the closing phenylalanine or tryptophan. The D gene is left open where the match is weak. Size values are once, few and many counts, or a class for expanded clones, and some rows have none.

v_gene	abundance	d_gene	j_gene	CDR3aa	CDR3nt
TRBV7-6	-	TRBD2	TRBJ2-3	CASSLAGTSGSTDTQYF	TGTGCCAGCAGCTTAGCCGGGACTAGCGGGAGCACAGATACGCAGTATTTT
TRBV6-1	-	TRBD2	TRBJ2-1	CASSEMAGDNEQFF	TGTGCCAGCAGTGAAATGGCGGGAGACAATGAGCAGTTCTTC
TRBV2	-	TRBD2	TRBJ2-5	CASTDASQGGETQYF	TGTGCCAGCACCGACGCGAGTCAGGGAGGGGAGACCCAGTACTTC
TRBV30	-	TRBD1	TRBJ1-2	CAWSNWGTGGDGYTF	TGTGCCTGGAGTAACTGGGGGACAGGGGGAGATGGCTACACCTTC
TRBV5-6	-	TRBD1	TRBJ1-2	CASSLRDSYGYTF	TGTGCCAGCAGCTTAAGGGACAGCTATGGCTACACCTTC
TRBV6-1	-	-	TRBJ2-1	CASYGGPVDNEQFF	TGTGCCAGCTATGGAGGACCCGTGGACAATGAGCAGTTCTTC
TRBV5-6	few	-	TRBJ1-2	CASSPLIGGGYTF	TGTGCCAGCAGCCCCCTTATTGGAGGTGGCTACACCTTC
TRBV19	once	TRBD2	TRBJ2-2	CASSPGTSRGELFF	TGTGCCAGTAGTCCTGGGACTAGCCGGGGGGAGCTGTTTTTT
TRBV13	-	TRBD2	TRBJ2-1	CASSLGSGTYNEQFF	TGTGCCAGCAGCTTAGGCAGCGGGACCTACAATGAGCAGTTCTTC
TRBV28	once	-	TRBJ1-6	CASTDPGVSSPLHF	TGTGCCAGCACTGACCCGGGGGTGAGTTCACCCCTCCACTTT
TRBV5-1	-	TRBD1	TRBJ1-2	CASSLGQGDYYGYTF	TGCGCCAGCAGCTTGGGACAGGGAGACTACTATGGCTACACCTTC
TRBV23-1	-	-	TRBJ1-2	CASSQQGSDYGYTF	TGCGCCAGCAGTCAGCAGGGGTCGGACTATGGCTACACCTTC
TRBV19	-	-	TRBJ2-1	CASQAYSARQFF	TGTGCCAGTCAAGCCTACAGCGCCCGGCAGTTCTTC
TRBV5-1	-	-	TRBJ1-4	CASSLGYNEKLFF	TGCGCCAGCAGCTTGGGCTATAATGAAAAACTGTTTTTT
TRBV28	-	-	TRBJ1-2	CASSAQGGRSYGYTF	TGTGCCAGCAGTGCCCAGGGAGGTCGGAGCTATGGCTACACCTTC
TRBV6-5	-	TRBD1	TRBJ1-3	CASRPTGDGNTIYF	TGTGCCAGCAGGCCAACAGGGGATGGAAACACCATATATTTT
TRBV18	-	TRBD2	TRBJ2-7	CASRLAHEQYF	TGTGCCAGCCGACTAGCTCACGAGCAGTACTTC
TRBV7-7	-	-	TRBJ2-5	CASSLDGPSAQETQYF	TGTGCTAGCAGCTTAGACGGGCCTAGCGCCCAAGAGACCCAGTACTTC
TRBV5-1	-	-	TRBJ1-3	CASSLAGQLRPSGNTIYF	TGCGCCAGCAGCTTGGCCGGGCAACTGAGACCCTCTGGAAACACCATATATTTT
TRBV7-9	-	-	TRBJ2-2	CASSLFGGDLGGELFF	TGTGCCAGCAGCTTGTTCGGGGGTGACCTCGGCGGGGAGCTGTTTTTT
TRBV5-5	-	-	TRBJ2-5	CASSLAAGQETQYF	TGTGCCAGCAGCTTGGCGGCGGGTCAAGAGACCCAGTACTTC
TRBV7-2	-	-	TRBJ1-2	CASSLNSGGVGYTF	TGTGCCAGCAGCTTAAATTCCGGGGGAGTCGGCTACACCTTC
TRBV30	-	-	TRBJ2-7	CAWSVQVGYEQYF	TGTGCCTGGAGTGTACAGGTAGGCTACGAGCAGTACTTC
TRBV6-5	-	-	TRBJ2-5	CASSYGRTQYF	TGTGCCAGCAGTTATGGGAGGACCCAGTACTTC
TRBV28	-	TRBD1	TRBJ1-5	CASRQGGNQPQHF	TGTGCCAGCAGACAGGGGGGCAATCAGCCCCAGCATTTT
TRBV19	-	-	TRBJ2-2	CASSIGGAANTGELFF	TGTGCCAGTAGTATAGGCGGAGCCGCGAACACCGGGGAGCTGTTTTTT
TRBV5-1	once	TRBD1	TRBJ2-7	CASSSGTGGQEQYF	TGCGCCAGCAGTTCCGGGACAGGGGGCCAAGAGCAGTACTTC
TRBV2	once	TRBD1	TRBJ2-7	CASSGTGYEQYF	TGTGCCAGCAGCGGGACAGGGTACGAGCAGTACTTC
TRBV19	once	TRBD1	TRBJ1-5	CASSRTGVQPQHF	TGTGCCAGTAGTAGGACAGGGGTCCAGCCCCAGCATTTT
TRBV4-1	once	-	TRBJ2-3	CASRPYAPEGTQYF	TGCGCCAGCAGGCCCTACGCCCCCGAGGGTACGCAGTATTTT
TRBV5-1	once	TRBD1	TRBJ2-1	CASSLEDRVYNEQFF	TGCGCCAGCAGCTTGGAGGACAGGGTCTACAATGAGCAGTTCTTC
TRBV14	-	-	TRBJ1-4	CASSRDYLNREKLFF	TGTGCCAGCAGCCGGGATTACCTCAACCGGGAAAAACTGTTTTTT
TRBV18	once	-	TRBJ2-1	CASSPAGYNEQFF	TGTGCCAGCTCACCGGCAGGCTACAATGAGCAGTTCTTC
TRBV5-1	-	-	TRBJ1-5	CASSLVGGVNQPQHF	TGCGCCAGCAGCTTGGTAGGGGGGGTCAATCAGCCCCAGCATTTT
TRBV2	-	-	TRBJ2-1	CASSEEGYNEQFF	TGTGCCAGCAGTGAAGAGGGCTACAATGAGCAGTTCTTC